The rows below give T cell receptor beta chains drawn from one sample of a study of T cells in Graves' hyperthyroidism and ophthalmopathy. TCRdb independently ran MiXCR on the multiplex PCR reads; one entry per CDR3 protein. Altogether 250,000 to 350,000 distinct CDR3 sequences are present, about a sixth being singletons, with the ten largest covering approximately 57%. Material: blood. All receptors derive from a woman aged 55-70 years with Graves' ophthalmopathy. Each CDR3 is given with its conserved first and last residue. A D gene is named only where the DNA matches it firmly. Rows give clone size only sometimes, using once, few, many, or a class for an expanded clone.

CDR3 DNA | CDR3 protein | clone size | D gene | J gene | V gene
TGTGCCAGCAGCTTATCAGGTAGGAACACTGAAGCTTTCTTT | CASSLSGRNTEAFF | many | NA | TRBJ1-1 | TRBV13
TGCGCCAGCAGCTTGGGACCCGCTAACTATGGCTACACCTTC | CASSLGPANYGYTF | many | NA | TRBJ1-2 | TRBV5-1
TGTGCCAGCAGTGAGGACAGGGCCCTCACCCAGCCCCAGCATTTT | CASSEDRALTQPQHF | few | TRBD1 | TRBJ1-5 | TRBV2
TGTGCCAGTAGTCCCCGACAGGCCGACAATCAGCCCCAGCATTTT | CASSPRQADNQPQHF | NA | NA | TRBJ1-5 | TRBV19
TGTGCCAGCAGAAAGGCCCCTACTAGCGGGGTTAACAATGAGCAGTTCTTC | CASRKAPTSGVNNEQFF | many | TRBD2 | TRBJ2-1 | TRBV2
TGTGCCTGGAGTGTAATAGGGAGGACTGAAGCTTTCTTT | CAWSVIGRTEAFF | many | NA | TRBJ1-1 | TRBV30
TGTGCCAGCAGTTCCAGACAGGGGGTCTACAATGAGCAGTTCTTC | CASSSRQGVYNEQFF | few | TRBD1 | TRBJ2-1 | TRBV6-2/TRBV6-3
TGCAGTGCTAGAGATCCCCCCCTGAAGTTCTTC | CSARDPPLKFF | NA | NA | TRBJ2-1 | TRBV20-1
TGTGCCACCAGTGATCCTGGGGGGAGGCCTACAGATACGCAGTATTTT | CATSDPGGRPTDTQYF | NA | NA | TRBJ2-3 | TRBV24-1
TGTGCCAGCAGCTTTTTTGGCGGGAGCACTGAAGCTTTCTTT | CASSFFGGSTEAFF | once | NA | TRBJ1-1 | TRBV5-4
TGTGCCAGCAGCCTTTTCACAGGGTCGTCCTATGGCTACACCTTC | CASSLFTGSSYGYTF | many | NA | TRBJ1-2 | TRBV7-2
TGTGCCAGCAGGTCGGGACTAGCGGGCGAGCAGTACTTC | CASRSGLAGEQYF | few | TRBD2 | TRBJ2-7 | TRBV7-9
TGTGCCAGCTCACCTGGCCCCCAGGGGGGAACCTACGAGCAGTACTTC | CASSPGPQGGTYEQYF | few | NA | TRBJ2-7 | TRBV18
TGTGCCAGCAGTTACGACAGCGGACACCCGAACACTGAAGCTTTCTTT | CASSYDSGHPNTEAFF | NA | NA | TRBJ1-1 | TRBV6-5
TGCAGCGTGGACAAGGGACAGGGGGCTCGGGAGCAGTACTTC | CSVDKGQGAREQYF | many | TRBD1 | TRBJ2-7 | TRBV29-1
TGTGCCAGCAGCTTAAATGGCGGGAAGGGTTCAGATACGCAGTATTTT | CASSLNGGKGSDTQYF | many | NA | TRBJ2-3 | TRBV7-3
TGTGCCAGCAATGCGAACTGGGCTGAAGCTTTCTTT | CASNANWAEAFF | many | NA | TRBJ1-1 | TRBV2
TGCAGTGCCAGGGACCGGGGCGGGGGAAGCAATCAGCCCCAGCATTTT | CSARDRGGGSNQPQHF | many | NA | TRBJ1-5 | TRBV20-1
TGCGCCAGCAGCTTGGAAGGGACACCCAATCAGCCCCAGCATTTT | CASSLEGTPNQPQHF | NA | NA | TRBJ1-5 | TRBV5-1
TGCGCCAGCAGCCCTGTGGTAGGTGATGGGGCCAACGTCCTGACTTTC | CASSPVVGDGANVLTF | many | NA | TRBJ2-6 | TRBV5-1
TGTGCCAGCAGTCTGCGACTACAAACCTACGAGCAGTACTTC | CASSLRLQTYEQYF | many | NA | TRBJ2-7 | TRBV27
TGTGCCAGCAGCCTTGTTTTGGGGGATACGCAGTATTTT | CASSLVLGDTQYF | many | NA | TRBJ2-3 | TRBV7-6
TGTGCCAGCAGTCCTGTACCAGGGGGCACTGAAGCTTTCTTT | CASSPVPGGTEAFF | many | TRBD1 | TRBJ1-1 | TRBV27
TGTGCCATCAGTGAGCCCGGGCCCTGGGAGACCCAGTACTTC | CAISEPGPWETQYF | many | NA | TRBJ2-5 | TRBV10-3
TGTGCCAGCAGCCGAACGACAGCCATCCCTATTGGCTACACCTTC | CASSRTTAIPIGYTF | many | NA | TRBJ1-2 | TRBV7-2
TGTGCCAGCAGAGCCGGGAGAAACACCGGGGAGCTGTTTTTT | CASRAGRNTGELFF | few | NA | TRBJ2-2 | TRBV27
TGTGCCAGCAGCTTAGCTCTCCGGGCTTTTCAGGAGACCCAGTACTTC | CASSLALRAFQETQYF | many | NA | TRBJ2-5 | TRBV7-2
TGTGCCAGCGGGGGCAGGAACACCGGGGAGCTGTTTTTT | CASGGRNTGELFF | NA | NA | TRBJ2-2 | TRBV6-4
TGTGCCAGCAGCCAAGACTTGGGACAGCCCTATGGCTACACCTTC | CASSQDLGQPYGYTF | few | TRBD1 | TRBJ1-2 | TRBV14
TGTGCCAGCAGCCAAGGGGACGGGCGACGGGAAGCTTTCTTT | CASSQGDGRREAFF | many | NA | TRBJ1-1 | TRBV3-1
TGTGCCAGCAGCCCCGGGACTAGCGGATCCTACGAGCAGTACTTC | CASSPGTSGSYEQYF | many | TRBD2 | TRBJ2-7 | TRBV7-9
TGCAGTGCTAGGGTCGGGACATCCTACGAGCAGTACTTC | CSARVGTSYEQYF | many | NA | TRBJ2-7 | TRBV20-1
TGTGCCAGCAGCTCGGGACTTGTGCGGGAAAAACTGTTTTTT | CASSSGLVREKLFF | many | NA | TRBJ1-4 | TRBV13
TGTGCCAGCAGTTATTTCTCGGGGGGTCAAGCTTTCTTT | CASSYFSGGQAFF | many | NA | TRBJ1-1 | TRBV6-1
TGCAGCGTTGTAGTTAATAGTTTCGCTTTCTTT | CSVVVNSFAFF | NA | NA | TRBJ1-1 | TRBV29-1
TGCAGCGCGGGTAACGGGAGGGCCAAGTGGAATGAGCAGTTCTTC | CSAGNGRAKWNEQFF | many | TRBD2 | TRBJ2-1 | TRBV29-1
TGTGCCAGCAGCCCTGGAGGGGTGAACACTGAAGCTTTCTTT | CASSPGGVNTEAFF | NA | NA | TRBJ1-1 | TRBV7-6
TGTGCCACCAGCAGGGACAGGGCCGGGGCCAACGTCCTGACTTTC | CATSRDRAGANVLTF | few | TRBD1 | TRBJ2-6 | TRBV15
TGTGCCAGCAGAAAATCAGGGGGCGCTCGTTCCGGGGAGCTGTTTTTT | CASRKSGGARSGELFF | few | TRBD1 | TRBJ2-2 | TRBV6-1
TGTGCCAGCAGTGCGGCCGGGACAGGGAACACTGAAGCTTTCTTT | CASSAAGTGNTEAFF | many | TRBD1 | TRBJ1-1 | TRBV28
TGCAGTGCTAGAGATCGTATGAACACTGAAGCTTTCTTT | CSARDRMNTEAFF | many | NA | TRBJ1-1 | TRBV20-1
TGTGCCGGCGGTAGAGGGCCTCAAGAGACCCAGTACTTC | CAGGRGPQETQYF | many | NA | TRBJ2-5 | TRBV7-2
TGTGCCAGCAGTTTGACTAGCGGGAGTGTAAATACGCAGTATTTT | CASSLTSGSVNTQYF | few | TRBD2 | TRBJ2-3 | TRBV28
TGTGCCAGCAGGCTAGGGGCAGGGATCTCCTACGAGCAGTACTTC | CASRLGAGISYEQYF | few | NA | TRBJ2-7 | TRBV4-2
TGTGCCAGCACGGTGTATAATTCACCCCTCCACTTT | CASTVYNSPLHF | many | NA | TRBJ1-6 | TRBV6-1
TGTGCCAGCAATAGGGACCTCGCTAACTATGGCTACACCTTC | CASNRDLANYGYTF | many | NA | TRBJ1-2 | TRBV2
TGTGCCAGCAGCTTTGTAAGGGGACACTCCACAGATACGCAGTATTTT | CASSFVRGHSTDTQYF | many | NA | TRBJ2-3 | TRBV5-4
TGCGCCAGCAGCTTGGTCACGGGGTCCACAGATACGCAGTATTTT | CASSLVTGSTDTQYF | many | NA | TRBJ2-3 | TRBV5-1
TGTGCCAGCAGCCGAGACTTACGGGCGGCGGGAGGGGCGGAGACCCAGTACTTC | CASSRDLRAAGGAETQYF | few | TRBD2 | TRBJ2-5 | TRBV11-2
TGTGCCAGCAGCTCGTCAGCCAGCACGTTGCAGTACTTC | CASSSSASTLQYF | many | NA | TRBJ2-7 | TRBV11-2
TGTGCCAGCACCCCGTCGGGGGGTTTAGACTCACCCCTCCACTTT | CASTPSGGLDSPLHF | NA | NA | TRBJ1-6 | TRBV28
TGTGCCAGCAGTGCGACTAGCGGGGGAGGTACGCAGTATTTT | CASSATSGGGTQYF | many | TRBD2 | TRBJ2-3 | TRBV2
TGTGCCAGCAGCACCCTATCTAGCGGGAGGCGCAATGAGCAGTTCTTC | CASSTLSSGRRNEQFF | many | TRBD2 | TRBJ2-1 | TRBV5-6
TGCGCCAGCAGCCAAGGGAAGGCTCGCGTGTTTTTCTTT | CASSQGKARVFFF | few | NA | TRBJ1-1 | TRBV4-1
TGTGCCAGCAGTGAAATAGGGCAGGGCGTTTGGGCAGAGACCCAGTACTTC | CASSEIGQGVWAETQYF | many | NA | TRBJ2-5 | TRBV2
TGCAGTGCTGGGCCGGGACTAGCGATCGGAGAGCAGTACTTC | CSAGPGLAIGEQYF | few | TRBD2 | TRBJ2-7 | TRBV20-1
TGTGCCAGCTCACCCTCAGGGGGCGTGAACACTGAAGCTTTCTTT | CASSPSGGVNTEAFF | many | TRBD1 | TRBJ1-1 | TRBV18
TGTGCCAGCAGCTTGGTTGGGTTTGGGGCTGAAGCTTTCTTT | CASSLVGFGAEAFF | NA | NA | TRBJ1-1 | TRBV5-6